These T cell receptor beta chains were read from a single sample in a study of T cells expressing NK-cell markers. One entry per CDR3 protein, without DNA, is what TCRdb gives after re-calling the 5' RACE reads. The repertoire shows approximately 170,000 distinct CDR3 sequences; the top ten hold 20% to 25%. Sequenced sample: blood T cells: a sorted CD56 or NKG2C T cell subset, CD4+ or CD8+ T cells, or bulk PBMC T cells (not recorded which). These receptors originate from a man aged 18-69 years in good health. Both conserved end residues are part of each CDR3. Expanded clones get a size class; other rows say once, few or many, or leave the size out.

TRBV11-1	TRBJ1-2	NA	CASSSPFAEGALWEGYTF
TRBV11-2	TRBJ2-3	NA	CASSSDVDTQYF
TRBV10-3	TRBJ2-7	NA	CAISRSGTVTYEQYF
TRBV2	TRBJ1-1	NA	CASSIPGAAPNTEAFF
TRBV13	TRBJ2-7	NA	CASSLGQGHYEQYF
TRBV30	TRBJ1-1	NA	CAWSVSPTGNTEAFF
TRBV25-1	TRBJ2-1	NA	CASTGGWRQQFF
TRBV12-5	TRBJ2-7	NA	CASGHGQSTYEQYF
TRBV20-1	TRBJ2-2	medium-sized	CSARDTSGGDTGELFF
TRBV9	TRBJ2-5	NA	CASSVDKEEAETQYF
TRBV5-1	TRBJ2-1	NA	CASSLGSGGYNEQFF
TRBV2	TRBJ2-4	NA	CATLAGGTKNIQYF
TRBV12-3/TRBV12-4	TRBJ1-1	NA	CASSLAGPSDEAFF